Many counts were recorded for the clone carrying this T cell receptor beta chain. No antigen is known for it. A Clinical Activity Score of at least 3, a NOSPECS grade of at least 4 and a duration under 3 months were recorded in the ophthalmopathy patients. The entry originates in a study of T cells in Graves' hyperthyroidism and ophthalmopathy. About the research overall: Peripheral blood specimens were obtained at initial diagnosis, prior to any treatment. Findings and limits, study-wide: Most thyroid clonotypes that were expanded above 0.001 also turned up in blood. Ophthalmopathy, which appeared later, was predicted by the model a median around 6 months before onset.

The ends were cut back, 0 bases at V and 7 bases at J, with 13 bases in the middle. Germline V gene lookup returns CDR1 DFQATT and CDR2 SNEGSKA (reference sequence). The CDR3 is 14 residues long. RNA transcripts gave rise to amplified TCR beta CDR3 regions. In the first-round RT-PCR of the TCR CDR3, the HTBI primer set was used. Via MiXCR, TCRdb re-called the multiplex PCR reads, giving one row per CDR3 protein. The sample has about 380,000 distinct CDR3 sequences, about 14% seen once. The clonotype comes from a woman between 25 and 40 years old with Graves' ophthalmopathy. The sequencing sample was made of blood. V gene TRBV20-1 combines with J gene TRBJ2-1; possible D gene TRBD2, 6 bases. Here the CDR3 reads CSARDGGERNEQFF. The CDR3 DNA reads as TGCAGTGCTAGAGACGGGGGAGAGAGGAATGAGCAGTTCTTC.